This T cell receptor (beta chain) was captured in a study of human CD8 memory T cell subsets (dated by TCRdb to 2018 to 2020). In the study overall: To assess how stem-like (TSTEM), progenitor exhausted-like (TPEX) and effector memory CD8+ T cell subsets are clonally related, the TCRbeta repertoires of these three subsets were compared. TCRbeta repertoires were obtained from TSTEM, TPEX and effector memory subsets contributed by each of about six donors.

Here is what the overall study found, with its caveats: Sequencing was limited to TCRbeta chains, and the repertoire comparisons were based on about 6 donors analyzed with paired t-tests and Bonferroni correction. Greater repertoire diversity in TSTEM than in TPEX subsets was suggested by Chao1 estimates, potentially reflecting a broader range of specificities. The stem-like TSTEM and TPEX subsets each shared clonotypes with effector memory cells, but the TSTEM and TPEX repertoires had minimal overlap with each other, suggesting distinct antigen spectra. TSTEM and TPEX subsets showed similarly high normalized Shannon-Wiener diversity, whereas effector memory subsets were comparatively less diverse.

CCR7+ PD-1- TIGIT- cells were the ones classified as stem-like memory CD8+ T cells (TSTEM). Peripheral blood mononuclear cells were isolated from healthy donor buffy coats by density gradient separation. In the study, total CD8+ T cells were enriched by negative magnetic separation with EasySep or MojoSort CD8+ T cell isolation kits. An RNeasy Mini Kit was used to extract total RNA from duplicate vials of approximately 140,000 sorted CD8+ T cells per subset. PBMCs were used either fresh or after cryopreservation in fetal bovine serum containing roughly 9.1% DMSO. Fluorescence-activated cell sorting on a FACSAria III was used to sort the CD8+ T cell subsets to purity. Looking up the germline V gene yields CDR1 SGDLS and CDR2 YYNGEE. The CDR3 measures 16 amino acids from cysteine to phenylalanine. No DNA is recorded. Going by frequency, this clonotype is medium-sized (0.01 to 0.1%); no count is logged. Its antigen is still unknown.

Sequencing took place on a NextSeq 550. A Human TCR Profiling Kit was used to prepare UMI-labeled 5' RACE TCRbeta libraries. Every TCRbeta library was prepared in parallel with an identical number of PCR cycles. Regarding the original processing steps: Between roughly 2,800 and 18,000 functional CDR3beta clonotypes were contained in each TCRbeta library. MIGEC 1.2.9 was used for UMI extraction and consensus assembly, with a minimum of three reads required per UMI. In-frame CDR3beta repertoires were extracted with MiXCR 3.0.3. Each sample was downsampled to 42,000 randomly selected UMIs before diversity metrics were computed in VDJtools 1.2.1. For each sample pair, the repertoire overlap metrics D, R and F2 were calculated in VDJtools using the top 3,000 clones. Based on TCRdb reprocessing of the reads, there is one entry per CDR3 protein sequence, and DNA is missing. TCRdb, not the original authors, processed these V and J calls. The table for this sample lists over 8,000 distinct CDR3 sequences. The ten largest clones represent 8% to 10% of the sample.

The sequence joins TRBV9 to TRBJ1-1. The sample consisted of CD8+ stem-like memory T cells (TSCM and TCM) sorted from PBMCs. In light of the paper, this sample's cell subset or site label describes: stem-like memory CD8 T cells (TSTEM), CCR7+ PD-1- TIGIT-. This TCR derives from a human donor in good health. The CDR3 reads as follows: CASSEPQNEMNTEAFF.